The present T cell receptor (beta chain) was sequenced within a study of cytomegalovirus exposure and HLA in healthy donors. Findings of the study overall: Researchers counted around 180 TCR beta chains as cytomegalovirus-associated. Per a later analysis, 15,000 to 20,000 TCR beta sequences showed association with HLA alleles at 0.05 false discovery rate. Versus the approximately 700-donor mean, an Asian-associated ancestry cluster reportedly showed fewer N-insertions in a later analysis. Several V segments, TRBV6-2 and TRBV6-3 among them, could not be told apart and were dropped.

Of note for this clone: Its matching antigen is unknown.

60 Vbeta and 13 Jbeta primers were used in PCR. Sequenced by immunoSEQ multiplex PCR; TCRdb stores in-frame clones only, minus some. The data show 100,000 to 150,000 clones, around 80% seen once. Germline lookup yields CDR1 PRHDT and CDR2 FYEKMQ (reference sequence). With 8 bases removed from V and 4 bases from J, the gap between germline ends came to 15 bases. The CDR3 is made up of 13 amino acids. Sequenced material: PBMCs. The clonotype comes from a woman aged 45-65 years in good health and CMV-seronegative. This rearrangement joins TRBV13 to TRBJ2-7, with D maybe TRBD1 (6 bases). The DNA of the CDR3 is TGTGCCAGCTTAGGGGGAGACAGATACGAGCAGTACTTC. Its translation: CASLGGDRYEQYF.